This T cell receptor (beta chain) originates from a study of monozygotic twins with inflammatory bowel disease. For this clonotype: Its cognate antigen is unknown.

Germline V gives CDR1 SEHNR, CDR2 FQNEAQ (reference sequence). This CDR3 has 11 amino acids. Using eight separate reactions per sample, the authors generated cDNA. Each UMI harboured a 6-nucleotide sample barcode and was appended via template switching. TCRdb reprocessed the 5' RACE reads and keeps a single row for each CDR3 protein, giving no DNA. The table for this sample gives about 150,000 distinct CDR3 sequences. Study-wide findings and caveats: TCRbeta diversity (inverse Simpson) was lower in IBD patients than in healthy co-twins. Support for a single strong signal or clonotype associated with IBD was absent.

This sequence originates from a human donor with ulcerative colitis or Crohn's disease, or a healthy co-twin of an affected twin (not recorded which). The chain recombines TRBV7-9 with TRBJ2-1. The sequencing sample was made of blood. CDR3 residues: CASSLSGGQFF.